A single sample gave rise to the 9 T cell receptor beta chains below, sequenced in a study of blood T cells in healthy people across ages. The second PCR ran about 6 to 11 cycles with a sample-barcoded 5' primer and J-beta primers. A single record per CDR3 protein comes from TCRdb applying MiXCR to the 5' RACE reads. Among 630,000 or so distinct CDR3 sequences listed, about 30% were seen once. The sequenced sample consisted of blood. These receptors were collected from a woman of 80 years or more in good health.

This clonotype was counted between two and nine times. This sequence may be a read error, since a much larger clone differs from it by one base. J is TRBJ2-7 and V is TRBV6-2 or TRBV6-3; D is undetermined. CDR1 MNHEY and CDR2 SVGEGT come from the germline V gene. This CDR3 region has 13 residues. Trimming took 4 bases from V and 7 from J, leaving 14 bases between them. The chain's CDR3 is CASSSPLGNEQYF. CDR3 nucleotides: TGTGCCAGCAGTTCCCCCCTAGGCAATGAGCAGTACTTC.

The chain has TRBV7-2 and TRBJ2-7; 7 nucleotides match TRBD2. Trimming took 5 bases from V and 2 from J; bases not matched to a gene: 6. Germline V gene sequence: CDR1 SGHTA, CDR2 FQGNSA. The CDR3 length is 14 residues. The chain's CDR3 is CASSPSAGPYEQYF. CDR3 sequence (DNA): TGTGCCAGCAGCCCCTCAGCGGGACCCTACGAGCAGTACTTC.

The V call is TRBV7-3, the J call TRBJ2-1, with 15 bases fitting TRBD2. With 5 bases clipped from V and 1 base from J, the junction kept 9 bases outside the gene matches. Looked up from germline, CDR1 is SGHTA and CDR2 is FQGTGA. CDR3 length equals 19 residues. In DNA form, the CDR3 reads TGTGCCAGCAGCCCAAACCTTGGGACTAGCGGGGGGTCCTACAATGAGCAGTTCTTC. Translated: CASSPNLGTSGGSYNEQFF.

CDR3 loop: CSVGLAGLPHEQYF. DNA of the CDR3: TGCAGCGTAGGACTAGCGGGACTTCCTCACGAGCAGTACTTC. This rearrangement joins TRBV29-1 to TRBJ2-7, with 12 bases identical to TRBD2. Germline-derived CDR1 and CDR2 are SQVTM and ANQGSEA. The ends lost 6 bases at V and 5 bases at J; junction bases unmatched: 8. CDR3 length: 14 amino acids.

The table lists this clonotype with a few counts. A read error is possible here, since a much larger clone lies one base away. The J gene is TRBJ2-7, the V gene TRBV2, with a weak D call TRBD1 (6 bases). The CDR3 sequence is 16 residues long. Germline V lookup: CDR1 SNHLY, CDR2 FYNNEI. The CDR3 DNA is TGTGCCAGCAGTCCCGGGACAACTACTCCCCTGGACGAGCGGTACTTC. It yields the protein CASSPGTTTPLDERYF. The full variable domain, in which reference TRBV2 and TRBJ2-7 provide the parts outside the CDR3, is EPEVTQTPSHQVTQMGQEVILRCVPISNHLYFYWYRQILGQKVEFLVSFYNNEISEKSEIFDDQFSVERPDGSNFTLKIRSTKLEDSAMYFCASSPGTTTPLDERYFGPGTRLTVT.

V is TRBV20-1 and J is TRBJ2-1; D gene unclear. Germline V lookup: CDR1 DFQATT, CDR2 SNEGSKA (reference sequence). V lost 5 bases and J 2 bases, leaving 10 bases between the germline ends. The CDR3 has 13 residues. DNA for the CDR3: TGCAGTGCTCAATTGGGTACCTACAATGAGCAGTTCTTC. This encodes CSAQLGTYNEQFF.

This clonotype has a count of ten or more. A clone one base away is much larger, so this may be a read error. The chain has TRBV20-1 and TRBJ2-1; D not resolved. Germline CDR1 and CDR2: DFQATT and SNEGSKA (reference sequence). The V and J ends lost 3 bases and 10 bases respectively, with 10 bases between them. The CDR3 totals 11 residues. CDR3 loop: CSASPGQEQFF. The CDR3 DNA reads TGCAGTGCTAGCCCCGGGCAAGAGCAGTTCTTC.

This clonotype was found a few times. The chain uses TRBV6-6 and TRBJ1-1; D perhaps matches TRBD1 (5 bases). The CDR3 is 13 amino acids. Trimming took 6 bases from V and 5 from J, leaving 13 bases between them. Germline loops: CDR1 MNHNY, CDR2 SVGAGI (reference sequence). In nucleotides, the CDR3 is TGTGCCAGCAGCTTAGGGGAGAAGACTGAAGCTTTCTTT. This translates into CASSLGEKTEAFF.

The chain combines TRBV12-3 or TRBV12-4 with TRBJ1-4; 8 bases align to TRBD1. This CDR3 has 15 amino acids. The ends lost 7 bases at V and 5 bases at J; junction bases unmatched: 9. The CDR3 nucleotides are TGTGCCAGCAACATGGATCGGACAGGGAATGAAAAACTGTTTTTT. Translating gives CASNMDRTGNEKLFF.